The 3 T cell receptor beta chains in this list originate from one sample, sequenced in a study of control samples from healthy donors and cancer patients (dated by TCRdb to about 2020). The library was built by means of the immunoSEQ multiplex PCR assay. The table was pulled from immuneACCESS by TCRdb, which kept in-frame rearrangements only. Such tables lose some clones; where checked, under half of the loss comes from unresolved V genes, and the rest has no known cause. The sample records under 40,000 clones, 83% of which are singletons. 20% to 25% of the sample lies in the top ten. The source material was PBMCs. The receptors stem from a woman aged 55 to 70 with lung cancer.

The chain uses TRBV4-2 and TRBJ1-1; weak D call: TRBD1 (5 bases). With 2 bases removed from V and 4 bases from J, the gap between germline ends came to 14 bases. The CDR3 contains 15 residues. The germline CDR1 and CDR2 sequences are LGHNA and YNFKEQ. CDR3 DNA sequence: TGTGCCAGCAGCCAATGGGGGGGGGAAGGCACTGAAGCTTTCTTT. It is translated as CASSQWGGEGTEAFF.

CDR3 loop: CSVEYPPGELFF. The CDR3 bases are TGCAGCGTTGAGTACCCGCCCGGGGAGCTGTTTTTT. The chain couples TRBV29-1 to TRBJ2-2; no clear D. The germline CDR1 and CDR2 sequences are SQVTM and ANQGSEA. This CDR3 comprises 12 residues. V gave up 3 bases and J gave up 6 bases, with 8 bases separating them.

The chain links TRBV6-6 to TRBJ1-1; the D is unclear. Germline values: CDR1 MNHNY, CDR2 SVGAGI (reference sequence). The CDR3 spans 13 residues. Trimming removed 6 bases at V and 0 bases at J, with 8 bases between. CDR3 nucleotide sequence: TGTGCCAGCAGCCCCCCAGTGAACACTGAAGCTTTCTTT. Protein sequence: CASSPPVNTEAFF.